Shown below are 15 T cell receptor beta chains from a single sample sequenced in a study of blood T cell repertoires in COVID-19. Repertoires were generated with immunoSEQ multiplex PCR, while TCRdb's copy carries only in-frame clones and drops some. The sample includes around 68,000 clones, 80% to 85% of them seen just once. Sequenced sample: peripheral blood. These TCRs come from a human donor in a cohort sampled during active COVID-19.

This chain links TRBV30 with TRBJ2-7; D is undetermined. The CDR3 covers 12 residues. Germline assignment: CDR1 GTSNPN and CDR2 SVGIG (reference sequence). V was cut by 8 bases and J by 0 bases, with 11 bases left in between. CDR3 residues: CALEYPSYEQYF. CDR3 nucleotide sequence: TGTGCCCTGGAGTATCCCTCCTACGAGCAGTACTTC.

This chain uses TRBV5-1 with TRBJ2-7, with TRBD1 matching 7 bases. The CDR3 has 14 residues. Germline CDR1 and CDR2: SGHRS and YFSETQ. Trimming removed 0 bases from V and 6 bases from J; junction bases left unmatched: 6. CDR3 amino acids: CASSLAGTVSEQYF. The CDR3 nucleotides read TGCGCCAGCAGCTTGGCCGGGACAGTAAGCGAGCAGTACTTC.

CDR3 DNA: TGTGCCAGCAGCTTAGCGGAGACAGGCAATCAGCCCCAGCATTTT. Protein sequence: CASSLAETGNQPQHF. This chain uses TRBV7-9 with TRBJ1-5; TRBD1 is a possible D gene (5 bases). Germline CDR1 SEHNR, CDR2 FQNEAQ (reference sequence). Deletions cut 0 bases from V and 2 bases from J, with 8 bases between. The CDR3 consists of 15 residues.

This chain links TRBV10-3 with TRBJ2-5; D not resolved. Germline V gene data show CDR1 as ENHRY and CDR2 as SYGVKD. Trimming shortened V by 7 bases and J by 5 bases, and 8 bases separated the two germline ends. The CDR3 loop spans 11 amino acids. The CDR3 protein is CAITSTETQYF. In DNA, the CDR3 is TGTGCCATCACTAGTACGGAGACCCAGTACTTC.

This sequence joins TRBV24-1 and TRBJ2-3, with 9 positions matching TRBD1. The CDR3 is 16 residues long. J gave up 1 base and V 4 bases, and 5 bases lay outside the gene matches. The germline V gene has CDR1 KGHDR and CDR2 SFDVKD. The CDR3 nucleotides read TGTGCCACCAGTGAACCACAGGGGGCGCGCACAGATACGCAGTATTTT. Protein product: CATSEPQGARTDTQYF.

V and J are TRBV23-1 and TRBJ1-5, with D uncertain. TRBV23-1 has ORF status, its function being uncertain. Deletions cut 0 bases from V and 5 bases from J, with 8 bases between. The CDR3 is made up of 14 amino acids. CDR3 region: CASSQSTGDQPQHF. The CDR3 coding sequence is TGCGCCAGCAGTCAATCGACCGGGGATCAGCCCCAGCATTTT.

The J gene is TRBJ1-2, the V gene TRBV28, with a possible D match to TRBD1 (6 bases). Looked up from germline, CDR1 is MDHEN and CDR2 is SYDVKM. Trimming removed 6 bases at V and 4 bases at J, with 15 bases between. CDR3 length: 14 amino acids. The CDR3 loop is CASRPGHQGYGYTF. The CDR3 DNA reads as TGTGCCAGCAGACCGGGACACCAGGGCTATGGCTACACCTTC.

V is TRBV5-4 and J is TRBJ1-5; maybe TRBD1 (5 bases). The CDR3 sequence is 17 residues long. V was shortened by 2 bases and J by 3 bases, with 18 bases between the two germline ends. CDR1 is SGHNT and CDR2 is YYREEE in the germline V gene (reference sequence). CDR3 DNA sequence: TGTGCCAGCAGCTTTTCTCAGGGAAACATAAACAATCAGCCCCAGCATTTT. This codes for CASSFSQGNINNQPQHF.

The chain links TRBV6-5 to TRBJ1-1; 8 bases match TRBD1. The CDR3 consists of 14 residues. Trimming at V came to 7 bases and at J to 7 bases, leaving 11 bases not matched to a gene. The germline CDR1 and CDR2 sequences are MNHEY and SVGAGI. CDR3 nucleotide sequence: TGTGCCAGCACCAGAGGGACAGGCGTGTTTGAAGCTTTCTTT. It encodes CASTRGTGVFEAFF.

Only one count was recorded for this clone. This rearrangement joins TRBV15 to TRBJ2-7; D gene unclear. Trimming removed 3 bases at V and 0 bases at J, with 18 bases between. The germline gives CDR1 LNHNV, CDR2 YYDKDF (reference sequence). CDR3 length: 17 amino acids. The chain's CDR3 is CATSSSLDIAPSYEQYF. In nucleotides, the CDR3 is TGTGCCACCAGCAGCTCCCTCGACATTGCCCCCTCCTACGAGCAGTACTTC. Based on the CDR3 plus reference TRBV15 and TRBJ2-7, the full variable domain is DAMVIQNPRYQVTQFGKPVTLSCSQTLNHNVMYWYQQKSSQAPKLLFHYYDKDFNNEADTPDNFQSRRPNTSFCFLDIRSPGLGDTAMYLCATSSSLDIAPSYEQYFGPGTRLTVT.

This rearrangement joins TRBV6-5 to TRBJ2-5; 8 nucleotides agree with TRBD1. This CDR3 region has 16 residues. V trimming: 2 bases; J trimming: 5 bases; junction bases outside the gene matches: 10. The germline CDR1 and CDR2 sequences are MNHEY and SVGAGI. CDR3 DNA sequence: TGTGCCAGCAGTTACACGACCGGGACAGGAAAGGAGACCCAGTACTTC. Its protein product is CASSYTTGTGKETQYF.

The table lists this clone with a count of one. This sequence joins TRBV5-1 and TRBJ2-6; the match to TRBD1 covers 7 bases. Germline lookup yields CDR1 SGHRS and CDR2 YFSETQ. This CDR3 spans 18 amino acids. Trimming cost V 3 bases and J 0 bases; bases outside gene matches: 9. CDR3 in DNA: TGCGCCAGCAGCTACCACCGGGACAGAGGCTCTGGGGCCAACGTCCTGACTTTC. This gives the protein CASSYHRDRGSGANVLTF.

The CDR3 protein is CASSGTNRDYAYNEQFF. In DNA, the CDR3 is TGTGCCAGCAGCGGGACTAACCGGGACTACGCCTACAATGAGCAGTTCTTC. The gene calls are TRBV5-4 and TRBJ2-1; 7 bases match TRBD2. CDR1 SGHNT and CDR2 YYREEE come from the germline V gene (reference sequence). This CDR3 has 17 amino acids. Trimming took 4 bases from V and 2 from J; bases not matched to a gene: 12.

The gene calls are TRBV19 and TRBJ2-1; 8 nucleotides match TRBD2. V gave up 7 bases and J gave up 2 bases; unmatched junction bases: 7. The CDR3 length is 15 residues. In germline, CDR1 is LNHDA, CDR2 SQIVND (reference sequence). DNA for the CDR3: TGTGCCAGTATCTCTCGGGGGGGCCCCTACAATGAGCAGTTCTTC. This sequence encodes CASISRGGPYNEQFF.

The CDR3 region is CASSRTRGIDEQFF. The CDR3 region has the DNA TGTGCCAGCAGTCGGACTAGAGGAATCGATGAGCAGTTCTTC. The chain couples TRBV2 to TRBJ2-1, with 7 bases lining up with TRBD2. The CDR3 contains 14 residues. The trim removed 5 bases at V and 8 bases at J, leaving 9 bases unmatched. CDR1 and CDR2 (germline): SNHLY, FYNNEI.